These 10 T cell receptor beta chains were sequenced from one sample in a study of blood T cell repertoires in COVID-19. Generated by immunoSEQ multiplex PCR, the TCRdb table keeps only in-frame clones and is missing some. The profile shows some 390,000 clones, roughly nine tenths of them singletons. Sequenced: PBMCs or T cells enriched from blood (not recorded which). The receptors were gathered from a man aged 25-40 years who had recovered from COVID-19.

J is TRBJ1-2 and V is TRBV7-8, with TRBD1 as a possible D gene (6 bases). From germline, CDR1 is SGHVS and CDR2 FQNEAQ. The CDR3 extends over 13 amino acids. V lost 3 bases, J lost 5 bases, and 10 bases lay in between. CDR3 protein: CASSLGAGYGYTF. The CDR3 DNA reads as TGTGCCAGCAGCTTGGGGGCAGGGTATGGCTACACCTTC.

This clone was seen just once. The CDR3 sequence: CAISVQMQETQYF. The DNA for the CDR3 is TGTGCCATCAGTGTTCAAATGCAAGAGACCCAGTACTTC. The V gene is TRBV10-3, the J gene TRBJ2-5; unclear D gene. V lost 4 bases to trimming and J lost 2 bases, with 8 bases between them. Germline CDR1 ENHRY, CDR2 SYGVKD. This CDR3 comprises 13 residues.

This chain links TRBV5-1 with TRBJ2-6, with a weak D call TRBD2 (6 bases). CDR1 is SGHRS and CDR2 is YFSETQ in the germline V gene. V was shortened by 2 bases and J by 1 base, with 22 bases between the two germline ends. The CDR3 is made up of 20 amino acids. The CDR3 protein is CASSLAGEVPGTSGANVLTF. CDR3 DNA: TGCGCCAGCAGCTTAGCTGGAGAAGTCCCCGGGACTTCTGGGGCCAACGTCCTGACTTTC.

The rearrangement joins TRBV7-3 to TRBJ1-1; 12 bases line up with TRBD1. V lost 3 bases, J lost 10 bases, and 3 bases stayed unmatched. CDR1 is SGHTA and CDR2 is FQGTGA in the germline V gene. The CDR3 is 13 amino acids. CDR3 amino acids: CASSLGQGAGAFF. CDR3 DNA sequence: TGTGCCAGCAGCTTGGGACAGGGGGCTGGAGCTTTCTTT.

The genes are TRBV7-8 and TRBJ1-5; 7 nucleotides agree with TRBD1. The CDR3 loop spans 16 amino acids. V lost 5 bases and J lost 6; bases outside the gene matches: 13. From germline, CDR1 is SGHVS and CDR2 FQNEAQ. CDR3 DNA: TGTGCCAGCAGCCCCTCGGAAAGGGGGCTTTCTCAGCCCCAGCATTTT. This sequence encodes CASSPSERGLSQPQHF.

The sample holds one count of this clone. This chain joins TRBV5-6 and TRBJ2-1, with a weak D call TRBD2 (5 bases). The CDR3 is 15 amino acids. Germline V lookup: CDR1 SGHDT, CDR2 YYEEEE. Trimming shortened V by 4 bases and J by 2 bases, and 13 bases separated the two germline ends. CDR3 amino acids: CASSPGISPYNEQFF. CDR3 sequence (DNA): TGTGCCAGCAGCCCCGGGATAAGCCCCTACAATGAGCAGTTCTTC.

This chain connects TRBV7-2 to TRBJ2-3; TRBD2 agrees at 8 bases. Germline values: CDR1 SGHTA, CDR2 FQGNSA. After removal of 5 bases from V and 0 bases from J, the junction contained 4 bases not matched to a gene. This CDR3 region has 15 residues. The CDR3 loop is CASSVSSGSTDTQYF. In nucleotides, the CDR3 is TGTGCCAGCAGCGTCTCTAGCGGGAGCACAGATACGCAGTATTTT.

The V and J genes are TRBV18 and TRBJ2-5, with 7 positions matching TRBD2. This CDR3 contains 16 residues. Germline CDR1 and CDR2: KGHSH and LQKENI. With 3 bases clipped from V and 5 bases from J, the junction kept 12 bases outside the gene matches. Here the CDR3 reads CASSPRAGTSPETQYF. The CDR3 DNA reads TGTGCCAGCTCACCCCGAGCGGGAACCTCCCCGGAGACCCAGTACTTC. The variable domain in full, completed from reference TRBV18 and TRBJ2-5, reads NAGVMQNPRHLVRRRGQEARLRCSPMKGHSHVYWYRQLPEEGLKFMVYLQKENIIDESGMPKERFSAEFPKEGPSILRIQQVVRGDSAAYFCASSPRAGTSPETQYFGPGTRLLVL.

As DNA, the CDR3 is TGCGCCAGCAGGTACGCGGGGGGGTACGAGCAGTACTTC. This gives the protein CASRYAGGYEQYF. This chain joins TRBV5-1 and TRBJ2-7; 9 bases agree with TRBD2. The CDR3 is 13 residues long. Germline values: CDR1 SGHRS, CDR2 YFSETQ. V shed 5 bases and J 4 bases; nucleotides not matched to a gene: 4.

The chain employs TRBV7-9 and TRBJ2-4; possibly TRBD1 for D (7 bases). The CDR3 has 12 amino acids. Trimming took off 8 bases at V and 10 bases at J, with 15 bases between the two ends. Germline CDR1 and CDR2: SEHNR and FQNEAQ (reference sequence). CDR3 amino acids: CASETGTRIQYF. The CDR3 nucleotides are TGTGCCAGCGAGACAGGGACTCGGATTCAGTACTTC.